The 25 T cell receptor beta chains given below trace back to one sample, sequenced in a study of cytomegalovirus exposure and HLA in healthy donors. The assay was immunoSEQ multiplex PCR, and TCRdb's table has in-frame clones only and misses some. The sample holds tens of thousands of clones; 80% to 85% are singletons and the top ten take 9.5% to 13%. Sequencing used PBMCs. These receptors were obtained from a woman between 18 and 30 years old in good health and CMV-seropositive.

This rearrangement joins TRBV27 to TRBJ2-4; TRBD2 aligns across 16 bases. The CDR3 is made up of 16 amino acids. With 4 bases clipped from V and 8 bases from J, the junction kept 5 bases outside the gene matches. Per the germline V gene, CDR1 is MNHEY and CDR2 is SMNVEV (reference sequence). The CDR3 DNA follows: TGTGCCAGCAGTTCGGGACTAGCGGGGGGGCTACACATTCAGTACTTC. As protein: CASSSGLAGGLHIQYF.

The rearrangement links TRBV27 to TRBJ1-2, with TRBD1 identical over 7 bases. Germline V gene data show CDR1 as MNHEY and CDR2 as SMNVEV (reference sequence). The V and J ends lost 0 bases and 5 bases, in that order; junction bases with no gene match: 6. The CDR3 loop spans 15 amino acids. CDR3 bases: TGTGCCAGCAGTTTATCGACAGGGCCGGAATATGGCTACACCTTC. Amino acids: CASSLSTGPEYGYTF.

V is TRBV30 and J is TRBJ2-5, with D uncertain. Germline V lookup: CDR1 GTSNPN, CDR2 SVGIG (reference sequence). Trimming removed 1 base from V and 10 bases from J, with 10 bases in between. This CDR3 is 11 amino acids long. The CDR3 DNA reads TGTGCCTGGAGTGGGTCGTACGGCCAGTACTTC. Protein product: CAWSGSYGQYF.

V is TRBV6-4 and J is TRBJ1-2, with TRBD1 matching over 8 bases. CDR1 MRHNA and CDR2 SNTAGT come from the germline V gene. V lost 4 bases to trimming and J lost 7 bases; unmatched junction nucleotides: 5. The CDR3 covers 13 residues. The CDR3 DNA reads TGTGCCAGCAGTGGGACAGGGCGTTCTGGCTACACCTTC. This encodes CASSGTGRSGYTF.

This sequence joins TRBV6-1 and TRBJ2-1; 9 bases are shared with TRBD2. The CDR3 is made up of 13 amino acids. V dropped 3 bases and J dropped 15; count of bases not matched to a gene: 9. Germline V CDR1 and CDR2: MNHNS, SASEGT. Written as DNA, the CDR3 is TGTGCCAGCAGTGATCAGCGGGGGGTCCCACCGTTCTTC. It specifies CASSDQRGVPPFF.

The chain employs TRBV9 and TRBJ1-1; D might be TRBD1 (6 bases). The CDR3 has 13 residues. Trimming shortened V by 2 bases and J by 1 base, and 6 bases separated the two germline ends. CDR1 is SGDLS, CDR2 YYNGEE, per germline. The CDR3 DNA reads as TGTGCCAGCAGCGTCAGGGGGAACACTGAAGCTTTCTTT. Its protein is CASSVRGNTEAFF.

V is TRBV19 and J is TRBJ1-6; 9 bases agree with TRBD1. The V and J ends lost 3 bases and 14 bases, in that order; junction bases with no gene match: 8. The CDR3 totals 14 residues. Germline CDR1 is LNHDA and CDR2 is SQIVND (reference sequence). The CDR3 reads CASSMGNRGLALHF. CDR3 DNA sequence: TGTGCCAGTAGTATGGGGAACAGGGGGCTCGCCCTCCACTTT. The full variable domain, with the rest looked up from reference TRBV19 and TRBJ1-6, is DGGITQSPKYLFRKEGQNVTLSCEQNLNHDAMYWYRQDPGQGLRLIYYSQIVNDFQKGDIAEGYSVSREKKESFPLTVTSAQKNPTAFYLCASSMGNRGLALHFGNGTRLTVT.

The V and J genes are TRBV6-5 and TRBJ1-2, with 7 bases matching TRBD1. V lost 2 bases and J lost 4; bases outside the gene matches: 10. CDR3 length: 16 amino acids. CDR1 is MNHEY and CDR2 is SVGAGI in the germline V gene. CDR3 amino acids: CASSYLPRTGPYGYTF. The CDR3 DNA is TGTGCCAGCAGTTACCTCCCCAGGACAGGACCCTATGGCTACACCTTC.

The chain joins TRBV28 to TRBJ2-3, with 7 bases fitting TRBD2. The CDR3 spans 15 residues. V was pared by 7 bases and J by 2 bases, with 9 bases of the junction left unmatched. Germline V CDR1 and CDR2: MDHEN, SYDVKM. The CDR3: CASKASGPYTDTQYF. The CDR3, as DNA: TGTGCCAGCAAAGCTAGCGGACCGTACACAGATACGCAGTATTTT.

This chain uses TRBV7-9 with TRBJ2-7, with D possibly TRBD1 on 6 matching bases. The CDR3 loop spans 13 amino acids. The germline CDR1 and CDR2 sequences are SEHNR and FQNEAQ (reference sequence). Trimming left V 6 bases short and J 5 bases short, with 14 bases between. The CDR3 is CASRGTGYDEQYF. The DNA for the CDR3 is TGTGCCAGCAGAGGCACAGGGTATGACGAGCAGTACTTC.

The chain employs TRBV4-1 and TRBJ2-5; D might be TRBD1 (5 bases). The V gene lost 4 bases and the J gene lost 5 bases, with 11 bases spanning the gap. Germline lookup yields CDR1 MGHRA and CDR2 YSYEKL. CDR3 length: 13 amino acids. The CDR3 is CASSLQARETQYF. The CDR3 bases are TGCGCCAGCAGCCTACAGGCCAGGGAGACCCAGTACTTC.

The J gene is TRBJ1-6, the V gene TRBV19; D call uncertain. This CDR3 contains 15 residues. V gave up 7 bases and J gave up 0 bases, with 10 bases separating them. Germline CDR1 LNHDA, CDR2 SQIVND (reference sequence). CDR3 amino acids: CASTGRSSYNSPLHF. Written as DNA, the CDR3 is TGTGCCAGTACTGGCCGGAGCTCCTATAATTCACCCCTCCACTTT.

This clone was recorded a few times. The chain is built from TRBV19 and TRBJ1-2, with a tentative D call TRBD1 (6 bases). Germline V gene data show CDR1 as LNHDA and CDR2 as SQIVND (reference sequence). This CDR3 contains 14 residues. V dropped 5 bases and J dropped 1 base, with 11 bases sitting between them. This CDR3 is CASSPGQNNYGYTF. The CDR3 bases are TGTGCCAGTAGTCCTGGACAGAATAACTATGGCTACACCTTC.

This rearrangement joins TRBV5-6 to TRBJ2-3, with TRBD2 matching over 12 bases. Germline-derived CDR1 and CDR2 are SGHDT and YYEEEE. This CDR3 is 17 amino acids long. Unmatched junction bases numbered 9, after V lost 4 bases and J lost 3 bases. This CDR3 reads CASSLALAGGVTDTQYF. In DNA, the CDR3 is TGTGCCAGCAGCCTCGCCCTAGCGGGGGGGGTGACAGATACGCAGTATTTT.

The chain links TRBV10-3 to TRBJ1-2, with 10 nucleotides matching TRBD1. CDR1 ENHRY and CDR2 SYGVKD come from the germline V gene. The CDR3 contains 13 residues. Losses at the gene ends were 7 bases for V and 6 bases for J; bases not matched to a gene: 5. CDR3 protein: CAITRTGGDGYTF. The CDR3, as DNA: TGTGCCATCACCCGGACAGGGGGAGATGGCTACACCTTC.

This chain uses TRBV28 with TRBJ2-1, with TRBD2 matching over 11 bases. The CDR3 covers 17 residues. V gave up 8 bases and J gave up 7 bases; unmatched junction bases: 16. The germline V gene encodes CDR1 MDHEN and CDR2 SYDVKM. For the CDR3, the DNA is TGTGCCAGCCATTGGATTAGCGGGGGGGCCGCAAGGAATGAGCAGTTCTTC. This gives the protein CASHWISGGAARNEQFF.

V usage is TRBV30 and J usage is TRBJ2-5, with TRBD2 matching over 14 bases. CDR3 length equals 16 residues. Losses at the gene ends were 2 bases for V and 3 bases for J; bases not matched to a gene: 5. Germline V gene data show CDR1 as GTSNPN and CDR2 as SVGIG (reference sequence). The CDR3 spells CAWSPGLAGAKETQYF. The CDR3 bases are TGTGCCTGGAGTCCGGGACTAGCGGGGGCAAAAGAGACCCAGTACTTC.

V is TRBV5-3 and J is TRBJ1-6, with 7 bases matching TRBD1. TRBV5-3 belongs to the ORF category, with a function that is uncertain. This CDR3 region has 16 residues. V was clipped by 5 bases and J by 7 bases; unmatched bases: 12. The CDR3 DNA reads as TGTGCCAGAAGAAGGACAGGTATTTACGGAAATTCACCCCTCCACTTT. This sequence encodes CARRRTGIYGNSPLHF.

This chain uses TRBV11-3 with TRBJ1-1; D is undetermined. This CDR3 contains 12 residues. V was cut by 4 bases and J by 3 bases, with 6 bases left in between. Germline CDR1 reads SGHNT; CDR2 reads YENEEA. The CDR3 is CASSSGDTEAFF. The CDR3 region has the DNA TGTGCCAGCAGCTCCGGGGACACTGAAGCTTTCTTT.

This clone was counted once. J is TRBJ1-2 and V is TRBV15, with D maybe TRBD1 (5 bases). CDR1 is LNHNV, CDR2 YYDKDF, per germline (reference sequence). Trimming took 0 bases from V and 8 from J, leaving 19 bases between them. The CDR3 spans 16 residues. The DNA for the CDR3 is TGTGCCACCAGCAGAGATAGGAGAGGGGAGGTGTGGGGCTACACCTTC. This translates into CATSRDRRGEVWGYTF. Variable domain in full (rest from reference TRBV15 and TRBJ1-2): DAMVIQNPRYQVTQFGKPVTLSCSQTLNHNVMYWYQQKSSQAPKLLFHYYDKDFNNEADTPDNFQSRRPNTSFCFLDIRSPGLGDTAMYLCATSRDRRGEVWGYTFGSGTRLTVV.

This clone was counted only a few times. The rearrangement uses TRBV6-1 and TRBJ1-2, with a tentative D call TRBD1 (5 bases). The CDR3 length is 14 residues. Trimming stripped 4 bases from V and 6 bases from J, with 15 bases between. Per the germline V gene, CDR1 is MNHNS and CDR2 is SASEGT. CDR3 amino acids: CASSAGDSPNGYTF. The CDR3 nucleotides are TGTGCCAGCAGTGCTGGGGACTCACCGAATGGCTACACCTTC.

CDR3: CASEYRASSYEQYF. The CDR3 nucleotides are TGTGCCTCCGAATACAGGGCGTCTTCCTACGAGCAGTACTTC. The V gene is TRBV30, the J gene TRBJ2-7, with a weak D call TRBD1 (6 bases). The CDR3 totals 14 residues. Germline values: CDR1 GTSNPN, CDR2 SVGIG (reference sequence). V dropped 7 bases and J dropped 1 base, with 17 bases sitting between them.

The rearrangement uses TRBV6-5 and TRBJ2-2, with unresolved D. CDR1 MNHEY and CDR2 SVGAGI come from the germline V gene. V lost 2 bases and J lost 3, with 10 bases in between. The CDR3 loop spans 15 amino acids. CDR3 loop: CASSYRDFHTGELFF. For the CDR3, the DNA is TGTGCCAGCAGTTACCGAGACTTCCACACCGGGGAGCTGTTTTTT.

The chain uses TRBV5-1 and TRBJ1-5, with a weak D call TRBD1 (5 bases). The CDR3 runs 15 residues. V lost 0 bases to trimming and J lost 6 bases, with 13 bases between them. CDR1 is SGHRS, CDR2 YFSETQ, per germline. CDR3 sequence (DNA): TGCGCCAGCAGCTTGGCCGGGGGGGAGGGTCAGCCCCAGCATTTT. This gives the protein CASSLAGGEGQPQHF.

This clone has just a few counts. The genes are TRBV10-2 and TRBJ2-7; 7 bases match TRBD1. The CDR3 sequence is 12 residues long. V shed 6 bases and J 5 bases; nucleotides not matched to a gene: 4. Germline V gene lookup returns CDR1 WSHSY and CDR2 SAAADI. Written as DNA, the CDR3 is TGCGCCAGCAGACAGACAGGGAACGAGCAGTACTTC. Translating gives CASRQTGNEQYF.